This paragraph reports one T cell receptor (beta chain). Its target antigen remains unknown. Base-call qualities are not available, and no considerably larger clone is one nucleotide away. Between the V and J ends, shortened by 1 base and 5 bases respectively, the junction contains 15 bases. Counted from cysteine to phenylalanine, this CDR3 has 15 amino acids. CDR3 DNA is the only sequence kept; it has 45 bases, read in frame from the first base. The CDR1 and CDR2 encoded by the germline V gene are LGHNA and YSLEER. This sample is drawn from a study of shared clonotypes between healthy human individuals (TCRdb year 2020). A note on the overall study: A couple of women and three men aged 18 to 49 years were included in the cohort. For each donor, CD4 naive and CD4 memory were each run on three plates, CD8 naive on two plates, and CD8 memory on one plate. To estimate repertoire size and how much clonotype sharing occurs between individuals, the study deeply sequenced the blood TCR repertoires of 5 or 6 healthy adults. Libraries were prepared and TCR repertoires were sequenced by different laboratories using diverse techniques, in order to increase sequencing depth and limit assay-specific biases. Each donor's leukapheresis produced roughly between about 0.85 and 10 billion PBMCs. Results the study describes overall, beyond this receptor: Incomplete sequencing was indicated by rarefaction of sorted-subset datasets, despite the large sequencing depth. Naive subsets generally had larger estimated clonotype richness than memory subsets. Only blood was sampled, and tissue TCR repertoires likely differ from those in blood. Because the study included only a small number of donors, the genetic and exposure-history diversity represented was limited. Based on pairwise subsampling, the degree of clonotype sharing among donors was expected to be affected by sequencing depth. Sharing across several donors was observed for around 5% of naive CD4, under 4% of naive CD8, 2% to 2.5% of memory CD4, and roughly 0.43% of memory CD8 clonotypes. Higher generation probabilities were observed for clonotypes shared by all four sorted-subset donors than for non-shared clonotypes.

Healthy HIV-negative adults with no recently reported acute infections or vaccinations were included as donors. Only Caucasian adults living in Nashville, Tennessee, USA were represented among the donors. CD4+ T cells were enriched by magnetic negative selection, after which naive cells were positively selected on CD45RA and the negative fraction was taken as the memory subset. After blood collection by leukapheresis, PBMCs were isolated using Ficoll-Histopaque density gradient centrifugation and then cryopreserved in the vapor phase of liquid nitrogen. Analytical flow cytometry was used to check the purity and quantity of each magnetically sorted T cell population. Each sorted fraction had its genomic DNA isolated and then quantified by UV absorbance on a Nanodrop 2000c. Using the deep immunoSEQ assay, multiplex PCR amplified TCR CDR3 regions from genomic DNA. Extracted genomic DNA from each cell subset was spread evenly across all wells of several immunoSEQ 96-well plates, with each plate serving as a replicate. For sorted subsets, each replicate PCR was loaded with about 200 ng genomic DNA, equivalent to roughly 30,000 T cell genomes. Purified libraries were quantified with a Qubit 3.0 fluorometer, sized on a Bioanalyzer 2100, and re-quantified with the KAPA Library Quantification kit. Every immunoSEQ 96-well plate was sequenced on a separate single-read 150-cycle Illumina NextSeq 550 flow cell. On the study's bioinformatics: Because the immunoSEQ output included only junctional sequences and no quality scores, the filtering could not be the same as the filtering used for full-length reads. Sequences were annotated with PyIR, a Python wrapper for IgBLAST v1.9, and V/J genes and CDR3 were assigned using IMGT germline references. Reads were filtered out if the reads had weak V/J assignments (E-value above 1e-6), no CDR3, stop codons, out-of-frame junctions, or ambiguous translated residues. A V3J clonotype was defined by an identical inferred V gene, J gene, and CDR3 amino acid sequence. Percentage overlap between repertoires was computed as shared unique clonotypes divided by the size of the smaller repertoire. Repertoire richness was assessed with RTK rarefaction, the Chao1 estimator, and Recon v2.1 estimates of unobserved clonotypes. Generation probabilities were computed with OLGA for all TCRbeta clonotypes obtained by the gDNA method from a handful of donors. TCRdb retrieved this table from immuneACCESS and kept in-frame rearrangements only. Not all clones are present; in checked studies, unresolved V genes account for under half, and no reason is known for the remainder. Clone size and V and J calls were adopted from that table, with D and trimming inferred from the DNA. The sample table records millions of clones; about 92% of these occur just once. The top ten clonotypes cover about 0.13% of the sample.

The chain uses TRBV4-3 and TRBJ2-7; 6 matching bases give a weak D call of TRBD1. This clonotype originated in a man aged 18-30 years in good health. The specimen was naive CD4+ T cells sorted from blood. The sample's cell subset or site label, decoded: CD45RA+ positively selected. CDR3 reads: CASSQGAGVNNEQYF. DNA sequence: TGCGCCAGCAGCCAAGGGGCAGGGGTTAACAACGAGCAGTACTTC.